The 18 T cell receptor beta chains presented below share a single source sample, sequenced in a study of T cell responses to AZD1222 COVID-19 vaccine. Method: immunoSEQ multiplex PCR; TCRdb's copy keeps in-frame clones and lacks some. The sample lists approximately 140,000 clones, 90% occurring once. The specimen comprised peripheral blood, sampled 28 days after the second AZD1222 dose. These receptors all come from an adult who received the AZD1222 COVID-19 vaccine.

The CDR3 sequence is CASAPGTGETYEQYF. CDR3 nucleotide sequence: TGTGCCAGCGCCCCGGGGACAGGGGAAACCTACGAGCAGTACTTC. The chain couples TRBV27 to TRBJ2-7; TRBD1 agrees at 10 bases. J was trimmed by 2 bases and V by 8 bases; bases with no gene match: 9. Germline V gives CDR1 MNHEY, CDR2 SMNVEV (reference sequence). This CDR3 is 15 amino acids long.

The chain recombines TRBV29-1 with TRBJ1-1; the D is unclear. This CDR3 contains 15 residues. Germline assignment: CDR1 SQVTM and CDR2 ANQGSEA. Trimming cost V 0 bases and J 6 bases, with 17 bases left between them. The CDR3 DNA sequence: TGCAGCGTTGAAGAATGGACCCCTGGTGGGGCTGAAGCTTTCTTT. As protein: CSVEEWTPGGAEAFF.

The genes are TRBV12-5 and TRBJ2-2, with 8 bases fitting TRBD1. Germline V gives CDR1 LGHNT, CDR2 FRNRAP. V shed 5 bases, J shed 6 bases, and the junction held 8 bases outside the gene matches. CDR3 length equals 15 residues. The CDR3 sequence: CASGPTGGRSGELFF. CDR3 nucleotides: TGTGCTAGTGGTCCTACAGGGGGTCGGTCCGGGGAGCTGTTTTTT.

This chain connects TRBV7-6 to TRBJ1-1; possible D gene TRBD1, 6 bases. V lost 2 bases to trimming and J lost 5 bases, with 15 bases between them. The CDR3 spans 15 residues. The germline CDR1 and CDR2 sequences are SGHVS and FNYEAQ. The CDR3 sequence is CASSLTSGGLTEAFF. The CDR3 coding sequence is TGTGCCAGCAGCTTAACATCCGGGGGGCTTACTGAAGCTTTCTTT.

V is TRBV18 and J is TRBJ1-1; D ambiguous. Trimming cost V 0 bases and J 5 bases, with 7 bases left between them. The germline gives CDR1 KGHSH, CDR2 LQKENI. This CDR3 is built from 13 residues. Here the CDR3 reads CASSPPGLTEAFF. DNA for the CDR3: TGTGCCAGCTCACCACCAGGACTTACTGAAGCTTTCTTT. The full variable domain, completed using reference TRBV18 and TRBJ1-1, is NAGVMQNPRHLVRRRGQEARLRCSPMKGHSHVYWYRQLPEEGLKFMVYLQKENIIDESGMPKERFSAEFPKEGPSILRIQQVVRGDSAAYFCASSPPGLTEAFFGQGTRLTVV.

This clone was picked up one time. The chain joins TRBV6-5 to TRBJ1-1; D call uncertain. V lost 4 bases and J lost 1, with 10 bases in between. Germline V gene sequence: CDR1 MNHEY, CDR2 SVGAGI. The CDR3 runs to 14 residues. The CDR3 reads CASSSTDKNTEAFF. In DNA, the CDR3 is TGTGCCAGCAGTTCAACAGACAAGAACACTGAAGCTTTCTTT.

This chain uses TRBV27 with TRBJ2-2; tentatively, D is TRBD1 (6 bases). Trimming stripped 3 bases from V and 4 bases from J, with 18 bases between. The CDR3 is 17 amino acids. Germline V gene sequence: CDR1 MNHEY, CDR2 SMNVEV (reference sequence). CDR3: CASSFLGGDGATGELFF. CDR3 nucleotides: TGTGCCAGCAGTTTTTTAGGGGGAGATGGGGCCACCGGGGAGCTGTTTTTT.

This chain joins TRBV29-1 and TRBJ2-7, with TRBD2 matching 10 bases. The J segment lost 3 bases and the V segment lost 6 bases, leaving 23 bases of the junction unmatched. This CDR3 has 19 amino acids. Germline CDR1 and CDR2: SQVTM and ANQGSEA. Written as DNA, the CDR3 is TGCAGCGTCGGCCTCCTAGCGGGAGCCCCCTATGGTCCTGGCTACGAGCAGTACTTC. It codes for CSVGLLAGAPYGPGYEQYF.

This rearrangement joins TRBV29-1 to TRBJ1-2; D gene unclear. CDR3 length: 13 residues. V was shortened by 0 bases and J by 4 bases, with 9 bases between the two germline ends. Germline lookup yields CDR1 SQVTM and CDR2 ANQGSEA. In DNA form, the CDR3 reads TGCAGCGTTGAAGAAGTCTGGGGCTATGGCTACACCTTC. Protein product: CSVEEVWGYGYTF.

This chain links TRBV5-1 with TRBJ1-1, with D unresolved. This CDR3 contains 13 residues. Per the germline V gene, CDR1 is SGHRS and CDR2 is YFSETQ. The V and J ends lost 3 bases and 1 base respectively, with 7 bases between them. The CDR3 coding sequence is TGCGCCAGCAGCTACATCGAGAACACTGAAGCTTTCTTT. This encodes CASSYIENTEAFF.

The CDR3 DNA follows: TGTGCCAGCAGCTTAGCGGGACTAGCGGGAGCTACCTACGAGCAGTACTTC. Translation gives CASSLAGLAGATYEQYF. The rearrangement uses TRBV7-8 and TRBJ2-7, with 14 nucleotides matching TRBD2. Germline V gene data show CDR1 as SGHVS and CDR2 as FQNEAQ. V was pared by 0 bases and J by 2 bases, with 3 bases of the junction left unmatched. The CDR3 contains 17 residues.

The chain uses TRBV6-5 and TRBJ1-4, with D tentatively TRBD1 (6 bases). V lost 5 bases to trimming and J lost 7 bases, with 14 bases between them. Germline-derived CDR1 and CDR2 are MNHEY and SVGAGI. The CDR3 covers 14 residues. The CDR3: CASSKGGDGEKLFF. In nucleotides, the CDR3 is TGTGCCAGCAGTAAGGGGGGTGATGGTGAAAAACTGTTTTTT.

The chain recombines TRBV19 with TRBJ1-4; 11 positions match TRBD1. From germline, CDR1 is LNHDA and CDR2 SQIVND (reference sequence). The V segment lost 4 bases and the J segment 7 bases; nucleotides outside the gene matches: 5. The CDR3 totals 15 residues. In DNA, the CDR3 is TGTGCCAGTAGTACCGGGACAGGGGGATCTGAAAAACTGTTTTTT. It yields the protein CASSTGTGGSEKLFF.

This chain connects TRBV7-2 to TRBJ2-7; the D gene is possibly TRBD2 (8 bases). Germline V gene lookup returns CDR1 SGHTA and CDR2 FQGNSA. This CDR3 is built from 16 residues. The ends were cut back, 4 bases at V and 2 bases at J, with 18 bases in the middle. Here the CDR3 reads CASSSQGPGGPYEQYF. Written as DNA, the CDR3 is TGTGCCAGCAGCTCACAGGGGCCGGGGGGGCCCTACGAGCAGTACTTC.

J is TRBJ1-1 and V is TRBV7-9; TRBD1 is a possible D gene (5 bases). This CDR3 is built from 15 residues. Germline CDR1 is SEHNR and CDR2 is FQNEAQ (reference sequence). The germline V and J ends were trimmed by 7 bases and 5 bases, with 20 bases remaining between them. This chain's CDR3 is CASTSSGGGGTEAFF. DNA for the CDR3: TGTGCCAGCACCTCTTCTGGGGGGGGAGGGACTGAAGCTTTCTTT.

The CDR3 is CATTSNDTEEATNEKLFF. The CDR3 coding sequence is TGTGCCACCACCTCAAATGACACCGAGGAGGCAACTAATGAAAAACTGTTTTTT. V usage is TRBV24-1 and J usage is TRBJ1-4; D is unclear. Germline loops: CDR1 KGHDR, CDR2 SFDVKD. The CDR3 loop spans 18 amino acids. The germline V and J ends were trimmed by 8 bases and 0 bases, with 21 bases remaining between them.

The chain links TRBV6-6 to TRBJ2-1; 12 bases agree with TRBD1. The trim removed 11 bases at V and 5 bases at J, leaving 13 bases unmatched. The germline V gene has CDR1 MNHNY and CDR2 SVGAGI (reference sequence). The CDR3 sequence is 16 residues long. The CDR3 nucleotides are TGTGCCTCGCACGCCCCCGGGACAGGGGGCCACAATGAGCAGTTCTTC. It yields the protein CASHAPGTGGHNEQFF.

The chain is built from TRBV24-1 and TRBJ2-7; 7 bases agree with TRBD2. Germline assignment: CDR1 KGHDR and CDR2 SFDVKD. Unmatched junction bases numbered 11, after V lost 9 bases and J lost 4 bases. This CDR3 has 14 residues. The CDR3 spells CATSGDGEGYEQYF. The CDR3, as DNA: TGTGCCACCTCAGGAGACGGGGAGGGTTACGAGCAGTACTTC.